The clone carrying this T cell receptor (beta chain) was seen many times. The antigen remains undetermined. Amplification of TCR beta CDR3 regions was performed using RNA transcripts as template. The TCR CDR3 was amplified in a first-round RT-PCR using the HTBI primer set. TCRdb re-called the multiplex PCR reads with MiXCR, one entry per CDR3 protein. Among about 640,000 distinct CDR3 sequences listed, around 20% were seen once. This specimen belongs to a study of T cells in Graves' hyperthyroidism and ophthalmopathy. Study summary: Before treatment of any kind, peripheral blood was taken at initial diagnosis. Study findings and constraints: Blood also held most thyroid clonotypes expanded beyond 0.001.

CDR1 and CDR2 (germline): SGHRS, YFSETQ. Trimming took 1 base from V and 0 from J, leaving 17 bases between them. This CDR3 comprises 17 residues. The chain has TRBV5-1 and TRBJ2-7; tentatively, D is TRBD1 (8 bases). The source material was blood. This TCR was sampled from a man aged 25-45 years with Graves' ophthalmopathy. The CDR3 sequence is CASSLFGQGGYSYEQYF. The CDR3 region has the DNA TGCGCCAGCAGCTTGTTCGGACAGGGAGGGTACTCCTACGAGCAGTACTTC.